The subject of this entry is one TCR beta chain. Its antigen is unidentified. A read error is possible here, since a much larger clone lies one base away. The sample comes from a study of beta chain features in type 1 diabetes. The isolated RNA, all of it, was reverse transcribed, so expressed TCRB transcripts were what got sequenced. Profiled with immunoSEQ multiplex PCR; TCRdb holds only in-frame clones, not every one. The profile shows about 370,000 clones, around 10% of them singletons. Germline trimming cut 5 bases from V and 5 bases from J; bases unmatched to any gene: 6. The CDR3 is 15 residues long. Germline values: CDR1 MNHNS, CDR2 SASEGT. Study conclusions and caveats: The study found fewer insertions and more deletions at VDJ junctions in type 1 diabetes patients. All four CD4+ subsets of Type 1 diabetes patients contained TCRB CDR3s that were moderately but significantly shorter.

This sequence originates from a man aged 25-45 years with type 1 diabetes. Sequencing was performed on central memory CD4+ T cells from blood. V gene TRBV6-1 combines with J gene TRBJ2-2, with 9 bases aligning to TRBD2. CDR3 nucleotides: TGTGCCAGCAGTTGGTTGACTAGCGGAACCGGGGAGCTGTTTTTT. Its translation is CASSWLTSGTGELFF.